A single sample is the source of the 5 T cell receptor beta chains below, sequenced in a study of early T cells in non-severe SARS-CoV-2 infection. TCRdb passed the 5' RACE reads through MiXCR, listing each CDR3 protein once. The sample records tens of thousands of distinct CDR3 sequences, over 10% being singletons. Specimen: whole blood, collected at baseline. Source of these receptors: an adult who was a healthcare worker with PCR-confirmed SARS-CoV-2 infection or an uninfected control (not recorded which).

The CDR3: CASSVDSGLPKNIQYF. The CDR3 nucleotides are TGTGCCAGCAGCGTAGATTCTGGACTTCCCAAAAACATTCAGTACTTC. This chain joins TRBV9 and TRBJ2-4; a weak D match, TRBD2 (5 bases). CDR3 length: 16 residues. The germline CDR1 and CDR2 sequences are SGDLS and YYNGEE. V lost 0 bases to trimming and J lost 2 bases, with 12 bases between them.

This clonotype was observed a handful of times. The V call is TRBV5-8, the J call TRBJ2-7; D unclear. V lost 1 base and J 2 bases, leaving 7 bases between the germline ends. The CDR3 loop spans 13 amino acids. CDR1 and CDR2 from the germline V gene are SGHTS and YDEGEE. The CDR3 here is CASSLYNTYEQYF. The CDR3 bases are TGTGCCAGCAGCTTGTACAACACCTACGAGCAGTACTTC.

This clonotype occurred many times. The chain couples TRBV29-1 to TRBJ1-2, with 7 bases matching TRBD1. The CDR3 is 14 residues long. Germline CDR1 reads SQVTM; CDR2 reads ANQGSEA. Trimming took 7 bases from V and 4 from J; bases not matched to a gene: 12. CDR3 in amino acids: CSALSRDSSYGYTF. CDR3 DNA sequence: TGCAGCGCATTAAGCCGGGACAGCTCCTATGGCTACACCTTC. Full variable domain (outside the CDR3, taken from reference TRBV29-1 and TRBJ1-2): SAVISQKPSRDICQRGTSLTIQCQVDSQVTMMFWYRQQPGQSLTLIATANQGSEATYESGFVIDKFPISRPNLTFSTLTVSNMSPEDSSIYLCSALSRDSSYGYTFGSGTRLTVV.

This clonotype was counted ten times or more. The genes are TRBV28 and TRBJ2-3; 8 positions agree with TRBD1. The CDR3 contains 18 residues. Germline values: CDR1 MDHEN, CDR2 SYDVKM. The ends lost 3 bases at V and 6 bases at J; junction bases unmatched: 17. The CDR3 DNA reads TGTGCCAGCAGTTTCCTATCCTCAGACAGGGGTCGAATGGATACGCAGTATTTT. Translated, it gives CASSFLSSDRGRMDTQYF.

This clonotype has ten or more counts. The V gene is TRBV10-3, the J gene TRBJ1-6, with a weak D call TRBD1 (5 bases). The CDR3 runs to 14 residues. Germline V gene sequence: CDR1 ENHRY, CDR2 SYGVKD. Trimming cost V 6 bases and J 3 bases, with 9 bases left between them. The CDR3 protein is CAIRPDSYNSPLHF. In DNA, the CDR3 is TGTGCCATCAGACCCGACAGCTATAATTCACCCCTCCACTTT.